This is a list of T cell receptor beta chains from one sample in a study of CD8+ T cells in alopecia areata. The table came from immunoSEQ multiplex PCR; TCRdb's copy has only in-frame clones and leaves some out. This sample has 200,000 to 250,000 clones, with approximately 53% found just once. What was sequenced was CD8+ T cells sorted from blood. The source of these receptors is a human donor in good health. Each CDR3 is given with its conserved first and last residue.

V	J	CDR3
TRBV30	TRBJ2-7	CAWSVRDRGNEQYF
TRBV20-1	TRBJ1-2	CSARTGYGYTF
TRBV30	TRBJ1-1	CAWKRTEAFF
TRBV7-9	TRBJ1-4	CASVGEKLFF
TRBV2	TRBJ2-5	CASGAPGGSGGEETQYF
TRBV7-9	TRBJ1-1	CASRDTMNTEAFF
TRBV29-1	TRBJ1-4	CSVEDHTQGGEKLFF
TRBV5-4	TRBJ2-3	CASSLGRGADTQYF
TRBV9	TRBJ2-1	CASSLSGTTRREQFF
TRBV7-2	TRBJ2-3	CASSPLKALAGFFTDTQYF
TRBV30	TRBJ1-1	CAWSVGQGEADEAFF
TRBV13	TRBJ2-5	CASSLARELQETQYF
TRBV30	TRBJ1-1	CAWSVKWQVGTEAFF
TRBV27	TRBJ2-1	CASSPRWDPMGNEQFF
TRBV13	TRBJ2-7	CASSLGRGQGYEQYF
TRBV13	TRBJ1-1	CASIQTSPAVNTEAFF
TRBV29-1	TRBJ2-7	CSVVGRRTYEQYF
TRBV5-1	TRBJ2-1	CASSWGTSGNNEQFF
TRBV5-6	TRBJ1-5	CASSAGNQPQHF
TRBV6-5	TRBJ2-7	CASSYPGGYEQYF
TRBV29-1	TRBJ1-2	CSVEPTRFDYGYTF
TRBV28	TRBJ1-2	CASRPPWIRGYTF
TRBV7-9	TRBJ2-7	CASRADSGAVYEQYF
TRBV27	TRBJ2-7	CASREGNYEQYF
TRBV11-2	TRBJ2-5	CATRRSGTGLEETQYF
TRBV4-1	TRBJ2-5	CASSHPGRGGEETQYF
TRBV13	TRBJ2-7	CASSLSVSAAYEQYF
TRBV2	TRBJ1-1	CARTDARGSGNTEAFF
TRBV5-4	TRBJ2-1	CASSWRITGSSDEQFF
TRBV9	TRBJ1-6	CASSEQGNRSPLHF
TRBV7-9	TRBJ2-5	CASSLGSWETQYF
TRBV4-1	TRBJ2-5	CASSQVISSGGGWQETQYF
TRBV13	TRBJ1-1	CASSLKNTEAFF
TRBV27	TRBJ2-7	CASSFQGADEQYF
TRBV2	TRBJ1-1	CASSEVVGTEAFF
TRBV27	TRBJ1-1	CASKGPGTEAFF